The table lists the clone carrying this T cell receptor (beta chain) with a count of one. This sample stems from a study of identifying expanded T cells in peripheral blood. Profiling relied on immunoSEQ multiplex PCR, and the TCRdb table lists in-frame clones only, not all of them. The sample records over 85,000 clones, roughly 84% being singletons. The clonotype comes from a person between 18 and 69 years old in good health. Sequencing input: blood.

In DNA form, the CDR3 reads TGTGCCAGCAAACAAGTAGGGTACTCTCGAATTGTCACTGAAGCTTTCTTT. Its protein product is CASKQVGYSRIVTEAFF. The chain couples TRBV11-2 to TRBJ1-1; D remains ambiguous. This CDR3 has 17 amino acids. Trimming took off 7 bases at V and 4 bases at J, with 25 bases between the two ends. CDR1 is SGHAT, CDR2 FQNNGV, per germline.